These 25 T cell receptor beta chains were all obtained from the same sample, sequenced in a study of T cells in Graves' hyperthyroidism and ophthalmopathy. Amplified TCR beta CDR3 regions derived from RNA transcripts. Initially, a first-round RT-PCR of the TCR CDR3 employed the HTBI primer set. TCRdb re-called the multiplex PCR reads with MiXCR, one entry per CDR3 protein. The data show hundreds of thousands of distinct CDR3 sequences, with less than 20% seen just once and about 40% held by the top ten. The sample comprised blood. The receptors shown here come from a man in his forties or fifties with Graves' ophthalmopathy.

This clonotype was counted ten times or more. The genes are TRBV30 and TRBJ1-3; D remains unclear. V lost 5 bases and J 0 bases, leaving 5 bases between the germline ends. CDR1 GTSNPN and CDR2 SVGIG come from the germline V gene (reference sequence). CDR3 length equals 12 residues. In nucleotides, the CDR3 is TGTGCCTGGGGGTACTCTGGAAACACCATATATTTT. This sequence encodes CAWGYSGNTIYF. Full variable domain (rest looked up from reference TRBV30 and TRBJ1-3): SQTIHQWPATLVQPVGSPLSLECTVEGTSNPNLYWYRQAAGRGLQLLFYSVGIGQISSEVPQNLSASRPQDRQFILSSKKLLLSDSGFYLCAWGYSGNTIYFGEGSWLTVV.

This clonotype was counted many times. This chain links TRBV6-1 with TRBJ1-5; D uncertain. V was trimmed by 1 base and J by 0 bases, leaving 7 bases between them. CDR1 and CDR2 from the germline V gene are MNHNS and SASEGT. The CDR3 covers 15 residues. The DNA for the CDR3 is TGTGCCAGCAGTGAAGACAGTTATAGCAATCAGCCCCAGCATTTT. It codes for CASSEDSYSNQPQHF.

This chain joins TRBV5-1 and TRBJ2-1, with 9 positions matching TRBD2. Germline V lookup: CDR1 SGHRS, CDR2 YFSETQ. The CDR3 has 15 residues. V lost 1 base to trimming and J lost 2 bases; unmatched junction nucleotides: 1. The CDR3 DNA sequence: TGCGCCAGCAGCTTGAGCGGGAGGCCCTACAATGAGCAGTTCTTC. It is translated as CASSLSGRPYNEQFF. Variable domain in full (rest from reference TRBV5-1 and TRBJ2-1): KAGVTQTPRYLIKTRGQQVTLSCSPISGHRSVSWYQQTPGQGLQFLFEYFSETQRNKGNFPGRFSGRQFSNSRSEMNVSTLELGDSALYLCASSLSGRPYNEQFFGPGTRLTVL.

In the case of this clonotype: This may arise from a read error, as a much more abundant clone is one base away. J is TRBJ2-1 and V is TRBV3-1; no clear D. TRBJ2-7 explains the end of the DNA better; the J call may be wrong. Germline lookup yields CDR1 LGHDT and CDR2 YNNKEL (reference sequence). The CDR3 runs 15 residues. As DNA, the CDR3 is TGTGCCAGCAGTCCCGACTCGCGCTCCTACAATGAGCAGTACTTC. Residues: CASSPDSRSYNEQYF.

This chain uses TRBV6-6 with TRBJ2-7; 7 nucleotides line up with TRBD1. The CDR3 runs 17 residues. Germline assignment: CDR1 MNHNY and CDR2 SVGAGI (reference sequence). Unmatched junction bases numbered 11, after V lost 0 bases and J lost 3 bases. The CDR3 region is CASSYSRSGQRDYEQYF. DNA of the CDR3: TGTGCCAGCAGTTACTCGAGATCGGGACAGAGAGACTACGAGCAGTACTTC.

In its sample, this clonotype was seen a few times. The gene calls are TRBV5-1 and TRBJ1-2; D call uncertain. Germline values: CDR1 SGHRS, CDR2 YFSETQ. The V and J ends lost 5 bases and 4 bases respectively, with 15 bases between them. CDR3 length equals 14 residues. This chain's CDR3 is CASRSASPSYGYTF. For the CDR3, the DNA is TGCGCCAGCAGGTCAGCCTCTCCCTCCTATGGCTACACCTTC.

In its sample, this clonotype was seen a few times. This rearrangement joins TRBV29-1 to TRBJ2-3; D possibly matches TRBD1 or TRBD2 (5 bases each). This CDR3 is 14 amino acids long. Trimming took 3 bases from V and 5 from J, leaving 15 bases between them. Per germline, CDR1 SQVTM and CDR2 ANQGSEA. CDR3 sequence reads: CSVDRGRTRDTQYF. CDR3 nucleotides: TGCAGCGTTGATCGGGGCCGAACCAGAGATACGCAGTATTTT.

This clonotype was observed many times. The chain employs TRBV5-6 and TRBJ2-5; 8 nucleotides line up with TRBD1. Losses at the gene ends were 4 bases for V and 7 bases for J; bases not matched to a gene: 12. CDR3 length: 15 amino acids. Germline V gives CDR1 SGHDT, CDR2 YYEEEE. The CDR3 DNA follows: TGTGCCAGCAGCCCGCAGGGGGCGCACCCAGGGACCCAGTACTTC. It codes for CASSPQGAHPGTQYF.

This clonotype occurred a few times. This rearrangement joins TRBV5-1 to TRBJ2-1; the match to TRBD2 covers 8 bases. This CDR3 has 15 residues. Trimming cost V 1 base and J 2 bases; bases outside gene matches: 2. The germline V gene encodes CDR1 SGHRS and CDR2 YFSETQ. The CDR3 DNA is TGCGCCAGCAGCTTGACAGCGGGGGCCTACAATGAGCAGTTCTTC. It encodes CASSLTAGAYNEQFF.

This clonotype was seen many times. The V call is TRBV11-1, the J call TRBJ2-2; TRBD2 might be the D (6 bases). This CDR3 contains 14 residues. V shed 5 bases and J shed 7 bases, with 14 bases lying between them. The germline gives CDR1 SGHAT, CDR2 FQDESV (reference sequence). CDR3 nucleotides: TGTGCCAGCAGCCAATCGGGGGTCGGCGGGGAGCTGTTTTTT. Encoded protein: CASSQSGVGGELFF.

This chain uses TRBV11-1 with TRBJ1-4; D is uncertain. From germline, CDR1 is SGHAT and CDR2 FQDESV (reference sequence). This CDR3 region has 18 residues. V shed 5 bases and J shed 0 bases, with 19 bases lying between them. This chain's CDR3 is CASSPVPTLGATNEKLFF. Here the CDR3 DNA reads TGTGCCAGCAGCCCCGTCCCCACGCTAGGTGCAACTAATGAAAAACTGTTTTTT. Using reference TRBV11-1 and TRBJ1-4 for the parts outside the CDR3, the full variable domain is EAEVAQSPRYKITEKSQAVAFWCDPISGHATLYWYRQILGQGPELLVQFQDESVVDDSQLPKDRFSAERLKGVDSTLKIQPAELGDSAMYLCASSPVPTLGATNEKLFFGSGTQLSVL.

Points on this clonotype: This may stem from a read error, because a much larger clone lies one nucleotide away. The chain has TRBV18 and TRBJ1-5; 7 bases agree with TRBD1. This CDR3 region has 14 residues. Germline assignment: CDR1 KGHSH and CDR2 LQKENI. V was pared by 1 base and J by 6 bases, with 3 bases of the junction left unmatched. CDR3 sequence: CASSPQGAGQPQHF. The CDR3 DNA reads as TGTGCCAGCTCACCACAGGGGGCCGGTCAGCCCCAGCATTTT.

Only a few counts were recorded for this clonotype. The rearrangement links TRBV6-1 to TRBJ1-6; TRBD1 matches at 7 bases. From germline, CDR1 is MNHNS and CDR2 SASEGT. The CDR3 length is 14 residues. J was trimmed by 7 bases and V by 6 bases; bases with no gene match: 6. The CDR3 region is CASSRDSGNSPLHF. The DNA of the CDR3 is TGTGCCAGCAGCCGGGACAGTGGGAATTCACCCCTCCACTTT.

This clonotype occurred many times. This chain uses TRBV28 with TRBJ1-6; the D gene is possibly TRBD1 (6 bases). Germline V gene sequence: CDR1 MDHEN, CDR2 SYDVKM. The CDR3 sequence is 13 residues long. V dropped 10 bases and J dropped 7 bases, with 14 bases sitting between them. The CDR3 protein is CATKGEINSPLHF. The DNA for the CDR3 is TGTGCCACCAAGGGGGAGATAAATTCACCCCTCCACTTT.

This clonotype has a count of ten or more. The chain combines TRBV4-1 with TRBJ1-2; the match to TRBD1 covers 8 bases. The CDR3 extends over 14 amino acids. Germline values: CDR1 MGHRA, CDR2 YSYEKL. Unmatched junction bases numbered 4, after V lost 2 bases and J lost 5 bases. The CDR3: CASSQTGQAYGYTF. The CDR3 DNA follows: TGCGCCAGCAGCCAAACGGGACAGGCTTATGGCTACACCTTC.

The chain joins TRBV6-1 to TRBJ2-3, with TRBD2 matching over 11 bases. Germline V gene data show CDR1 as MNHNS and CDR2 as SASEGT. After removal of 6 bases from V and 0 bases from J, the junction contained 5 bases not matched to a gene. The CDR3 length is 16 residues. The CDR3 sequence: CASSTGLAVSTDTQYF. The CDR3 nucleotides are TGTGCCAGCAGCACGGGACTAGCGGTGAGCACAGATACGCAGTATTTT.

The chain uses TRBV7-9 and TRBJ2-3; D tentatively reads TRBD1 or TRBD2 (5 bases each). The CDR3 is 14 amino acids. Germline V gene lookup returns CDR1 SEHNR and CDR2 FQNEAQ (reference sequence). Trimming removed 5 bases at V and 6 bases at J, with 15 bases between. CDR3 nucleotides: TGTGCCAGCAGCCCAGGGACCCGGTCGGATACGCAGTATTTT. Translating gives CASSPGTRSDTQYF.

This clonotype was found a few times. The rearrangement uses TRBV20-1 and TRBJ1-6; TRBD1 is a possible D gene (5 bases). The V end lost 0 bases, the J end lost 12 bases, and 15 bases lay between the germline ends. Germline CDR1 reads DFQATT; CDR2 reads SNEGSKA (reference sequence). The CDR3 loop spans 14 amino acids. CDR3 nucleotide sequence: TGCAGTGCTAGAGATCGGGGCAGGGCGGGACCCCTCCACTTT. This translates into CSARDRGRAGPLHF.

The CDR3 reads CAIRTGEIYEQYF. The CDR3, as DNA: TGTGCCATCAGGACAGGGGAAATCTACGAGCAGTACTTC. The V and J genes are TRBV10-3 and TRBJ2-7, with 8 bases fitting TRBD1. CDR1 ENHRY and CDR2 SYGVKD come from the germline V gene. CDR3 length: 13 amino acids. V was clipped by 6 bases and J by 3 bases; unmatched bases: 4.

The V and J genes are TRBV19 and TRBJ1-1, with D hard to call. The CDR3 spans 13 residues. Trimming cost V 6 bases and J 3 bases, with 11 bases left between them. Germline V gene sequence: CDR1 LNHDA, CDR2 SQIVND (reference sequence). This CDR3 reads CASRSNRDTEAFF. CDR3 in DNA: TGTGCCAGTAGATCTAACAGAGACACTGAAGCTTTCTTT.

The chain is built from TRBV2 and TRBJ2-1, with 13 bases lining up with TRBD2. Per germline, CDR1 SNHLY and CDR2 FYNNEI. The CDR3 is 18 amino acids. After removal of 7 bases from V and 0 bases from J, the junction contained 9 bases not matched to a gene. This chain's CDR3 is CASTILAGGRSSYNEQFF. DNA of the CDR3: TGTGCCAGCACCATACTAGCGGGAGGGCGGAGCTCCTACAATGAGCAGTTCTTC.

The chain uses TRBV6-2 or TRBV6-3 and TRBJ2-7; 7 positions agree with TRBD1. The CDR3 is 13 amino acids. Trimming cost V 0 bases and J 4 bases; bases outside gene matches: 0. Germline CDR1 is MNHEY and CDR2 is SVGEGT. In DNA, the CDR3 is TGTGCCAGCAGTTACTCGACAGGGTACGAGCAGTACTTC. Translating gives CASSYSTGYEQYF.

This clonotype was observed many times. This chain links TRBV3-1 with TRBJ1-5; possibly TRBD1 for D (6 bases). The CDR3 runs to 13 residues. Trimming took 4 bases from V and 4 from J, leaving 8 bases between them. CDR1 and CDR2 from the germline V gene are LGHDT and YNNKEL (reference sequence). The CDR3 DNA reads as TGTGCCAGCAGCCCGACAGGAAATCAGCCCCAGCATTTT. It is translated as CASSPTGNQPQHF.

The genes are TRBV13 and TRBJ1-5; no reliable D call. This CDR3 is 16 amino acids long. V gave up 2 bases and J gave up 4 bases, with 15 bases separating them. Germline lookup yields CDR1 PRHDT and CDR2 FYEKMQ (reference sequence). The CDR3 nucleotides read TGTGCCAGCAGCTTAACCCCAGATAGGCCTAATCAGCCCCAGCATTTT. Translated: CASSLTPDRPNQPQHF.

The genes are TRBV5-1 and TRBJ2-3; D may be TRBD1 (6 bases). CDR3 length equals 13 residues. Germline CDR1 SGHRS, CDR2 YFSETQ. V was shortened by 7 bases and J by 4 bases, with 13 bases between the two germline ends. The CDR3 loop reads CASQRGSADTQYF. CDR3 nucleotides: TGCGCCAGCCAAAGGGGGAGCGCAGATACGCAGTATTTT.